This T cell receptor beta chain was recorded in a study of identical twins. Study results and caveats: Twin pairs' shared out-of-frame alpha sequences were enriched in low generation probability.

V lost 5 bases and J lost 6, with 12 bases in between. Germline lookup yields CDR1 SGHVS and CDR2 FQNEAQ. This CDR3 contains 13 residues. TCRdb reanalysed the 5' RACE reads using MiXCR and keeps one entry per CDR3 protein. The sample yields 500,000 or so distinct CDR3 sequences, roughly a fifth seen once. This clonotype was recorded a few times. Its antigen is unidentified. The data also belong to a second study, concerning T cells expressing NK-cell markers. That work contributes: Seven of the eight sequenced donors were HCMV-seropositive; one was seronegative. More than 5 donors carried dominant NKG2C+ clonotypes that made up roughly 1.0-7.0% of their CD8+ T cells.

Specimen: CD4+ T cells sorted from blood. This TCR was sampled from a woman under 30 in good health. V usage is TRBV7-8 and J usage is TRBJ2-3; the D is unclear. The CDR3 sequence is CASSPAILDTQYF. Here the CDR3 DNA reads TGTGCCAGCAGCCCCGCAATTCTTGATACGCAGTATTTT.